One and the same sample provided the 21 T cell receptor beta chains below, sequenced in a study of blood T cells in healthy people across ages. The authors ran a second PCR of about 6 to 11 cycles using a sample-barcoded 5' primer and a J-beta primer mix. TCRdb redid the calling of the 5' RACE reads with MiXCR, one entry per CDR3 protein. The repertoire has 590,000 or so distinct CDR3 sequences, 25% to 30% of them found once; the top ten carry approximately 14%. Sequencing was performed on blood. Receptor source: an elderly woman in good health.

In the case of this clonotype: Since a much larger clone is just one base distant, this may be a read error. The chain combines TRBV5-1 with TRBJ2-5, with a weak D call TRBD2 (5 bases). Trimming removed 7 bases from V and 3 bases from J, with 22 bases in between. CDR1 SGHRS and CDR2 YFSETQ come from the germline V gene. The CDR3 consists of 16 residues. CDR3 in DNA: TGCGCCAGCGGCGCCGGGGTTCAGGACGTTGAAGAGACCCAGTACTTC. Its protein is CASGAGVQDVEETQYF.

This clonotype was detected ten times or more. The J gene is TRBJ1-2, the V gene TRBV14; no clear D gene. This CDR3 spans 14 amino acids. V was pared by 1 base and J by 4 bases, with 10 bases between. The germline V gene encodes CDR1 SGHDN and CDR2 FVKESK. CDR3: CASSQGDTIYGYTF. The CDR3 region has the DNA TGTGCCAGCAGCCAAGGGGATACCATCTATGGCTACACCTTC.

Concerning this clonotype: A much more abundant neighbour one base away suggests this may be a read error. V gene TRBV7-2 combines with J gene TRBJ1-2, with 11 positions matching TRBD1. Trimming at V came to 1 base and at J to 3 bases, leaving 1 base not matched to a gene. This CDR3 is 15 amino acids long. Germline V gene data show CDR1 as SGHTA and CDR2 as FQGNSA. The CDR3: CTSSLGGQGDYGYTF. CDR3 DNA sequence: TGTACCAGCAGCTTAGGGGGACAGGGGGACTATGGCTACACCTTC.

This clonotype was seen many times. V gene TRBV7-3 combines with J gene TRBJ2-1; 12 bases match TRBD2. Germline V gene lookup returns CDR1 SGHTA and CDR2 FQGTGA. The CDR3 covers 20 residues. Germline trimming cut 1 base from V and 7 bases from J; bases unmatched to any gene: 17. In DNA, the CDR3 is TGTGCCAGCAGCTTAAGGCCCCCCCGACTAGCGGGGGTTCCCGGGAATGAGCAGTTCTTC. It is translated as CASSLRPPRLAGVPGNEQFF.

This clonotype was observed many times. J is TRBJ2-3 and V is TRBV7-9; D is unresolved. CDR1 and CDR2 (germline): SEHNR, FQNEAQ (reference sequence). Trimming pared 6 bases from V and 2 bases from J, leaving 12 bases between. CDR3 length equals 14 residues. The CDR3 reads CASSPTEFTDTQYF. CDR3 DNA: TGTGCCAGCAGTCCCACGGAGTTCACAGATACGCAGTATTTT.

This clonotype was observed many times. V is TRBV4-2 and J is TRBJ1-2; weak D call: TRBD1 (6 bases). Trimming took off 3 bases at V and 3 bases at J, with 14 bases between the two ends. This CDR3 region has 15 residues. Germline-derived CDR1 and CDR2 are LGHNA and YNFKEQ. CDR3 sequence: CASSQDGGQDYGYTF. DNA for the CDR3: TGTGCCAGCAGCCAGGATGGGGGGCAAGACTATGGCTACACCTTC.

With respect to this clonotype: A much larger clone lies a single base off, so this may be a read error. The gene calls are TRBV5-1 and TRBJ2-3; the D is unclear. Deletions cut 0 bases from V and 6 bases from J, with 14 bases between. CDR3 length: 15 amino acids. CDR1 is SGHRS and CDR2 is YFSETQ in the germline V gene. CDR3 nucleotides: TGCGCCAGCAGCTTGGTGACTCCAGGTACCGATACGCAGTATTTT. It codes for CASSLVTPGTDTQYF.

This clonotype was recorded at least ten times. The J gene is TRBJ1-4, the V gene TRBV10-3; D gene ambiguous. Looked up from germline, CDR1 is ENHRY and CDR2 is SYGVKD. Between the trimmed V and J ends, which lost 3 bases and 8 bases, there was a span of 7 bases. This CDR3 comprises 12 residues. The CDR3 region is CAISDVGEKLFF. Here the CDR3 DNA reads TGTGCCATCAGTGATGTTGGGGAAAAACTGTTTTTT.

This clonotype was detected ten times or more. V is TRBV20-1 and J is TRBJ2-7, with D uncertain. V was cut by 3 bases and J by 5 bases, with 14 bases left in between. CDR3 length: 13 amino acids. Germline V gives CDR1 DFQATT, CDR2 SNEGSKA (reference sequence). The CDR3 coding sequence is TGCAGTGCTAGCCTGGGGATGGAGAACGAGCAGTACTTC. This gives the protein CSASLGMENEQYF.

This clonotype is labeled as medium-sized. This rearrangement joins TRBV15 to TRBJ2-5, with D uncertain. Germline-derived CDR1 and CDR2 are LNHNV and YYDKDF (reference sequence). The germline V and J ends were trimmed by 2 bases and 5 bases, with 9 bases remaining between them. CDR3 length equals 13 residues. The CDR3 loop reads CATSRTAGETQYF. CDR3 sequence (DNA): TGTGCCACCAGCAGAACGGCCGGGGAGACCCAGTACTTC.

V and J are TRBV7-6 and TRBJ2-1; 11 bases align to TRBD2. Per the germline V gene, CDR1 is SGHVS and CDR2 is FNYEAQ. There are 15 residues in the CDR3. The V and J ends lost 7 bases and 10 bases, in that order; junction bases with no gene match: 12. DNA for the CDR3: TGTGCCAGCAACCAAGGGCGGCTAGCGGGAGGAGAGCAGTTCTTC. Translated, it gives CASNQGRLAGGEQFF.

The V call is TRBV3-1, the J call TRBJ2-7; no clear D. V dropped 1 base and J dropped 4 bases, with 11 bases sitting between them. CDR3 size: 14 residues. Per germline, CDR1 LGHDT and CDR2 YNNKEL (reference sequence). CDR3 DNA: TGTGCCAGCAGCCAAGGTGAGATGGAGTACGAGCAGTACTTC. Its translation: CASSQGEMEYEQYF.

This chain uses TRBV6-2 or TRBV6-3 with TRBJ2-1, with D tentatively TRBD1 (6 bases). Matching the DNA end better, TRBJ2-7 makes the J call doubtful. The CDR3 covers 17 residues. Germline loops: CDR1 MNHEY, CDR2 SVGEGT. CDR3 DNA: TGTGCCAGCAGTTACTCACAGGGATACGGCCCCTACAATGAGCAGTACTTC. Translation gives CASSYSQGYGPYNEQYF.

The chain recombines TRBV18 with TRBJ2-1; 8 bases are a match to TRBD1. The CDR3 is 16 residues long. Trimming cost V 3 bases and J 14 bases; bases outside gene matches: 18. CDR1 KGHSH and CDR2 LQKENI come from the germline V gene. CDR3 residues: CASSPYLGQGSYNEFF. The CDR3 coding sequence is TGTGCCAGCTCACCCTATCTAGGACAGGGATCCTACAATGAGTTCTTC.

The gene calls are TRBV24-1 and TRBJ2-7; D may be TRBD2 (5 bases). This CDR3 is built from 17 residues. The V gene's germline CDR1 is KGHDR and CDR2 SFDVKD. Trimming stripped 7 bases from V and 7 bases from J, with 28 bases between. In DNA form, the CDR3 reads TGTGCCACCAGCACCCCCGGGGTTCCGGGTTCCTACGATGAGCAGTACTTC. Residues: CATSTPGVPGSYDEQYF.

This clonotype was seen at least ten times. V usage is TRBV7-8 and J usage is TRBJ2-7; 9 bases agree with TRBD1. This CDR3 spans 15 amino acids. Per the germline V gene, CDR1 is SGHVS and CDR2 is FQNEAQ. Trimming at V came to 4 bases and at J to 4 bases, leaving 8 bases not matched to a gene. The CDR3, as DNA: TGTGCCAGCAGCTCAGACAGGGGGAGCGTGTACGAGCAGTACTTC. It codes for CASSSDRGSVYEQYF.

The J gene is TRBJ2-7, the V gene TRBV20-1; 9 bases agree with TRBD1. Germline CDR1 is DFQATT and CDR2 is SNEGSKA (reference sequence). The CDR3 covers 13 residues. V trimming: 6 bases; J trimming: 2 bases; junction bases outside the gene matches: 5. The CDR3 region has the DNA TGCAGTGCCGCTACAGGGGGCACCTACGAGCAGTACTTC. Translating it yields CSAATGGTYEQYF.

V is TRBV5-1 and J is TRBJ2-6; 7 bases line up with TRBD1. This CDR3 contains 16 residues. The J segment lost 0 bases and the V segment lost 4 bases, leaving 4 bases of the junction unmatched. Germline V gene sequence: CDR1 SGHRS, CDR2 YFSETQ. Written as DNA, the CDR3 is TGCGCCAGCAGCGGGGGACAGCTCTCTGGGGCCAACGTCCTGACTTTC. Residues: CASSGGQLSGANVLTF.

This clonotype was seen repeatedly, ten times or more. The chain links TRBV3-1 to TRBJ2-1, with TRBD2 identical over 9 bases. The CDR3 has 15 amino acids. CDR1 is LGHDT, CDR2 YNNKEL, per germline (reference sequence). V trimming: 2 bases; J trimming: 7 bases; junction bases outside the gene matches: 6. This CDR3 is CASSQLGLAGNEQFF. The CDR3, as DNA: TGTGCCAGCAGCCAATTAGGCCTAGCGGGGAATGAGCAGTTCTTC.

A remark on this clonotype: Germline and junction disagree at one end, which may indicate a read error. This chain connects TRBV12-3 or TRBV12-4 to TRBJ2-5; 14 bases are shared with TRBD2. There are 16 residues in the CDR3. As DNA, the CDR3 is TGTGCCAGCAGTCTAGGACTAGCGGGGGGACAAGAGGCCCAGTACTTC. This sequence encodes CASSLGLAGGQEAQYF.

Many counts were recorded for this clonotype. The chain is built from TRBV7-2 and TRBJ1-5; D ambiguous. The germline V and J ends were trimmed by 8 bases and 3 bases, with 11 bases remaining between them. Germline CDR1 is SGHTA and CDR2 is FQGNSA. This CDR3 contains 13 residues. CDR3 residues: CASASRDNQPQHF. Written as DNA, the CDR3 is TGTGCCAGCGCCTCTCGGGACAATCAGCCCCAGCATTTT.